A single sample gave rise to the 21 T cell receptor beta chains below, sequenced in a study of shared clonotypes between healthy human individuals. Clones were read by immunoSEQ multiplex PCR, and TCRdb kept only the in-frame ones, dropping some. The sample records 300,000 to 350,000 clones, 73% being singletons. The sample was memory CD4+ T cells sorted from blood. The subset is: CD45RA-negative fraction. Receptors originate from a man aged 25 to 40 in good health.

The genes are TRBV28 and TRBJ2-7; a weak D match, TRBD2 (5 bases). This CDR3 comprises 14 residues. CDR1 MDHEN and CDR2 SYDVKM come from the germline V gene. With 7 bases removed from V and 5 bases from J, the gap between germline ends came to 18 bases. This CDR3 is CASISAGTRNEQYF. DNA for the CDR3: TGTGCCAGCATCTCGGCGGGTACCCGGAACGAGCAGTACTTC.

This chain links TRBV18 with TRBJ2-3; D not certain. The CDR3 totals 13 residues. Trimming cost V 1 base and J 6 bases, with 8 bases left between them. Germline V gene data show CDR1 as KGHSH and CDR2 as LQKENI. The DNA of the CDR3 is TGTGCCAGCTCACCACGCCGGGTGGATACGCAGTATTTT. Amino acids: CASSPRRVDTQYF.

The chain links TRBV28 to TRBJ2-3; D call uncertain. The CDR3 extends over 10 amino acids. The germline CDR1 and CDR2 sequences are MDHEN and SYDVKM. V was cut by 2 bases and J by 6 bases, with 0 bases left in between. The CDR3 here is CASSLDTQYF. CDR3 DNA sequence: TGTGCCAGCAGTTTAGATACGCAGTATTTT.

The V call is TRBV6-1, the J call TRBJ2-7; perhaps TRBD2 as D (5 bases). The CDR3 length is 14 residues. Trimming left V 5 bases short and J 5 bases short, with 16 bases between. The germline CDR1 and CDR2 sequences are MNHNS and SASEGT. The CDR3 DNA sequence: TGTGCCAGCAGTACTAGAGAGTCGGTTAACGAGCAGTACTTC. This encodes CASSTRESVNEQYF.

The CDR3 loop is CASKLAGVENEQYF. In nucleotides, the CDR3 is TGTGCCAGCAAACTAGCGGGAGTAGAGAACGAGCAGTACTTC. The V and J genes are TRBV27 and TRBJ2-7; 11 bases fit TRBD2. The CDR3 contains 14 residues. Germline CDR1 and CDR2: MNHEY and SMNVEV (reference sequence). Trimming removed 7 bases from V and 5 bases from J; junction bases left unmatched: 7.

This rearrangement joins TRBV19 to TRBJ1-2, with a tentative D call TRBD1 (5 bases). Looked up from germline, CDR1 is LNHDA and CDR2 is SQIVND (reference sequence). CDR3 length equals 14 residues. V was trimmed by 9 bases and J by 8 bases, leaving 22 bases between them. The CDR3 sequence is CASRARDGISGYTF. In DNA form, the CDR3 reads TGTGCCAGCCGAGCCCGGGACGGTATATCAGGCTACACCTTC.

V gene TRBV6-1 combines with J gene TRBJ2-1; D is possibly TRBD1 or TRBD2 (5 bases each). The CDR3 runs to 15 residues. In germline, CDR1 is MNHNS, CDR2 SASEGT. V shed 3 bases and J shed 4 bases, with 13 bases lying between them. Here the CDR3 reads CASSETGRPYNEQFF. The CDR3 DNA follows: TGTGCCAGCAGTGAGACGGGACGACCATACAATGAGCAGTTCTTC.

The CDR3 DNA reads TGTGCCAGTAGTATAGTGGGGGGCCCCTACACCGGGGAGCTGTTTTTT. Protein: CASSIVGGPYTGELFF. The chain joins TRBV19 to TRBJ2-2; either TRBD1 or TRBD2 may supply D (6 bases each). CDR1 is LNHDA and CDR2 is SQIVND in the germline V gene (reference sequence). CDR3 length: 16 amino acids. Between the trimmed V and J ends, which lost 1 base and 3 bases, there was a span of 12 bases.

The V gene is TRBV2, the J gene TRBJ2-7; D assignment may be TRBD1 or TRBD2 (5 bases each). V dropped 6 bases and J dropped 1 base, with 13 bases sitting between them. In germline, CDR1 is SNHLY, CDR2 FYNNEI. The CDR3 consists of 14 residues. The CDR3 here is CASRRDHASYEQYF. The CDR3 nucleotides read TGTGCCAGCAGGAGGGACCACGCTTCCTACGAGCAGTACTTC.

For the CDR3, the DNA is TGTGCCAGCAGCTTAGGTGTCGGGGGACATAGGAGCTCTGGAAACACCATATATTTT. Translation gives CASSLGVGGHRSSGNTIYF. The chain has TRBV11-2 and TRBJ1-3; TRBD1 might be the D (6 bases). The CDR3 covers 19 residues. CDR1 SGHAT and CDR2 FQNNGV come from the germline V gene. V was pared by 1 base and J by 0 bases, with 19 bases between. Full variable domain (outside the CDR3, taken from reference TRBV11-2 and TRBJ1-3): EAGVAQSPRYKIIEKRQSVAFWCNPISGHATLYWYQQILGQGPKLLIQFQNNGVVDDSQLPKDRFSAERLKGVDSTLKIQPAKLEDSAVYLCASSLGVGGHRSSGNTIYFGEGSWLTVV.

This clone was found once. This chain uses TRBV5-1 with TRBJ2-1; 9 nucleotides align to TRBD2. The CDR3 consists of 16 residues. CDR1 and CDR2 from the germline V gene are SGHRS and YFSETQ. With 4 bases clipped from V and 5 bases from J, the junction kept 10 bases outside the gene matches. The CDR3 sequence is CASSPRTSENHNEQFF. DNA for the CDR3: TGCGCCAGCAGCCCTCGGACTAGCGAAAACCACAATGAGCAGTTCTTC.

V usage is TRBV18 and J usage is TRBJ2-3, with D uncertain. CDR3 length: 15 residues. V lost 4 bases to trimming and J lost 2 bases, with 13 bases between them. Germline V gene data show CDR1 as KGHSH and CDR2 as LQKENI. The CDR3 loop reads CASSRDRANTDTQYF. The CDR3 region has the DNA TGTGCCAGCTCACGTGATCGCGCGAACACAGATACGCAGTATTTT.

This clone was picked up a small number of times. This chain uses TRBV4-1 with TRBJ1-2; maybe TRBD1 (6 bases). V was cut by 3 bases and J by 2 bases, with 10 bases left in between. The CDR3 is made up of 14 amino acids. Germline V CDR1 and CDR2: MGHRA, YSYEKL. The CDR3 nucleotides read TGCGCCAGCAGCCACACGGGACAAAACTATGGCTACACCTTC. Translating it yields CASSHTGQNYGYTF.

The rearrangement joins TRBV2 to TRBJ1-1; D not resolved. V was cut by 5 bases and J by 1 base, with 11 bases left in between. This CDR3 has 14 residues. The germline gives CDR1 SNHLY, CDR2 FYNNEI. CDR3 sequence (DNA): TGTGCCAGCAGTCTATATACCGCGAACACTGAAGCTTTCTTT. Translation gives CASSLYTANTEAFF.

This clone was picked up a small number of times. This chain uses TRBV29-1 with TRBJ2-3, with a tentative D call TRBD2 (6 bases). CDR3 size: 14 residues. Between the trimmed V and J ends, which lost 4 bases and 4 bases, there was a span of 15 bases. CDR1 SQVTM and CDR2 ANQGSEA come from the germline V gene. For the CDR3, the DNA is TGCAGCGTTGTTGCGGGGTCCATTTCAGATACGCAGTATTTT. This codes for CSVVAGSISDTQYF.

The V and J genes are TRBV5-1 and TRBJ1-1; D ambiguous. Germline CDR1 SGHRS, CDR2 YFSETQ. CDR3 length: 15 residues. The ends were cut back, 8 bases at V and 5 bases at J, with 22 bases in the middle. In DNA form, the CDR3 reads TGCGCCAGTGGCCCCGGGCAGGTTTCCTTTACTGAAGCTTTCTTT. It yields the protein CASGPGQVSFTEAFF.

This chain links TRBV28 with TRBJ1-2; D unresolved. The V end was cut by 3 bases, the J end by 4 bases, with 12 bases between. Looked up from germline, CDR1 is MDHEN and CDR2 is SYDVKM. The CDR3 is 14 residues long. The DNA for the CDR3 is TGTGCCAGCAGTTTTTCTCCAGAAGCCTATGGCTACACCTTC. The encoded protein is CASSFSPEAYGYTF.

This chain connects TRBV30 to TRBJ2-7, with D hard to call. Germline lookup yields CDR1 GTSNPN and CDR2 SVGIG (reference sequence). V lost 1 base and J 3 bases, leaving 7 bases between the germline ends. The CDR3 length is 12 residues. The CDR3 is CAWSGAFYEQYF. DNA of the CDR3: TGTGCCTGGAGTGGCGCATTCTACGAGCAGTACTTC.

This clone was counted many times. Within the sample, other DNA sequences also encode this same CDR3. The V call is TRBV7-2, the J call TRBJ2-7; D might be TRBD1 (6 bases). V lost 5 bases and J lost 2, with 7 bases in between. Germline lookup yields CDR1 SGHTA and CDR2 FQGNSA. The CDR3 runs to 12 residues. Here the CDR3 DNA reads TGTGCCAGCAGCGGGACACCCTACGAGCAGTACTTC. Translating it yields CASSGTPYEQYF. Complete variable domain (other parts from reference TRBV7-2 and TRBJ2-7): GAGVSQSPSNKVTEKGKDVELRCDPISGHTALYWYRQSLGQGLEFLIYFQGNSAPDKSGLPSDRFSAERTGGSVSTLTIQRTQQEDSAVYLCASSGTPYEQYFGPGTRLTVT.

The CDR3 sequence: CASSERDLGFEQYF. CDR3 DNA: TGTGCCAGCAGTGAGCGGGACCTAGGTTTCGAGCAGTACTTC. The chain uses TRBV6-1 and TRBJ2-7, with D possibly TRBD2 on 6 matching bases. Per germline, CDR1 MNHNS and CDR2 SASEGT. The CDR3 consists of 14 residues. Trimming pared 3 bases from V and 6 bases from J, leaving 15 bases between.

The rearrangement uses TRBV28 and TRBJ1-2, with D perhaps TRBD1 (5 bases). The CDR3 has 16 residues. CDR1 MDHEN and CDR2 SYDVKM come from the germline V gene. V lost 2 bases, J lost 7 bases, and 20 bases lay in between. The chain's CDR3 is CASSLPSGRKGPGYTF. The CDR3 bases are TGTGCCAGCAGTTTACCCTCGGGACGGAAAGGGCCTGGCTACACCTTC.